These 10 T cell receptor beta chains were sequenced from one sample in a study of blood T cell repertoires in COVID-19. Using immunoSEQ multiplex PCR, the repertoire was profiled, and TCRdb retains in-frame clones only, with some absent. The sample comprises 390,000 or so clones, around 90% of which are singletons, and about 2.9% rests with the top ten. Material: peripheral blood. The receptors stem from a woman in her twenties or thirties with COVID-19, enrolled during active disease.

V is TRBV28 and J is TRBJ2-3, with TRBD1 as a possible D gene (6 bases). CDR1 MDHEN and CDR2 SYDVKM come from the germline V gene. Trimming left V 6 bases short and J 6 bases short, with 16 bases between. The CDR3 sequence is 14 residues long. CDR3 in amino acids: CASSPGGGRDTQYF. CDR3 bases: TGTGCCAGCAGCCCAGGTGGGGGCCGGGATACGCAGTATTTT. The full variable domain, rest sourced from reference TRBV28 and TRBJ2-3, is DVKVTQSSRYLVKRTGEKVFLECVQDMDHENMFWYRQDPGLGLRLIYFSYDVKMKEKGDIPEGYSVSREKKERFSLILESASTNQTSMYLCASSPGGGRDTQYFGPGTRLTVL.

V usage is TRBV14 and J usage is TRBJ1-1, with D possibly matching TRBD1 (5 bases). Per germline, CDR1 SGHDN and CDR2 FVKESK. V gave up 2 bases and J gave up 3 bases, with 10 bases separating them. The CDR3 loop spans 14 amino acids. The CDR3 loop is CASSQSGGYTEAFF. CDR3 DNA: TGTGCCAGCAGCCAATCCGGGGGTTACACTGAAGCTTTCTTT. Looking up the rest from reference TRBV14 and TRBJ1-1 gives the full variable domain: EAGVTQFPSHSVIEKGQTVTLRCDPISGHDNLYWYRRVMGKEIKFLLHFVKESKQDESGMPNNRFLAERTGGTYSTLKVQPAELEDSGVYFCASSQSGGYTEAFFGQGTRLTVV.

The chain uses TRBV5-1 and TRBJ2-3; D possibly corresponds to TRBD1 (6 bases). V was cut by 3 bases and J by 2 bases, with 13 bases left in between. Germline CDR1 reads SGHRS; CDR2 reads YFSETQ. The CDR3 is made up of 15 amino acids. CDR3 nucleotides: TGCGCCAGCAGCTCCCAAGGACAGAACACAGATACGCAGTATTTT. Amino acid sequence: CASSSQGQNTDTQYF.

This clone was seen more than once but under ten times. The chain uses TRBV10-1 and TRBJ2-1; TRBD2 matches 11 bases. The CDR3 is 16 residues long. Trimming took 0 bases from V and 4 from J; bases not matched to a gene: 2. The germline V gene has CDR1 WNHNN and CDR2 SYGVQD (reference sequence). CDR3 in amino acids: CASSESTSGIYNEQFF. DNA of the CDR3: TGCGCCAGCAGTGAGTCGACTAGCGGGATTTACAATGAGCAGTTCTTC.

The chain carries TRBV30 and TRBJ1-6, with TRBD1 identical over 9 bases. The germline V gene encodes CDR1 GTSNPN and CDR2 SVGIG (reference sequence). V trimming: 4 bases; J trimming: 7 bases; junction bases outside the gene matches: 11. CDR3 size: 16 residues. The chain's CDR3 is CAWNKSGQGRNSPLHF. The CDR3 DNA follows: TGTGCCTGGAATAAGTCGGGACAGGGAAGAAATTCACCCCTCCACTTT.

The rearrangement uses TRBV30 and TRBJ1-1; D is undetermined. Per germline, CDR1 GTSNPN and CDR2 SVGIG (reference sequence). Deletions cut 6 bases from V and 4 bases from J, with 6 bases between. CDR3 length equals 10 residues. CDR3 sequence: CACIITEAFF. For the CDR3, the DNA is TGTGCCTGTATAATCACTGAAGCTTTCTTT.

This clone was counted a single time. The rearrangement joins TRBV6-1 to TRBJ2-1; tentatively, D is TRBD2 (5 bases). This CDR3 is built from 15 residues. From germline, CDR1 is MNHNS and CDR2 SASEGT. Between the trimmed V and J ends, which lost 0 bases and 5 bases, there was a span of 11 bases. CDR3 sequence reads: CASSEARVGDNEQFF. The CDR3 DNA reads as TGTGCCAGCAGTGAAGCGAGGGTGGGCGACAATGAGCAGTTCTTC.

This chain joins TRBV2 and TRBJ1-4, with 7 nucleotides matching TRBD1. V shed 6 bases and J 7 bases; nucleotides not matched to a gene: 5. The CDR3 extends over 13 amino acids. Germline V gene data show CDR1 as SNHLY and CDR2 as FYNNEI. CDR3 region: CASRTGMGEKLFF. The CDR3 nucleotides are TGTGCCAGCAGGACAGGGATGGGTGAAAAACTGTTTTTT.

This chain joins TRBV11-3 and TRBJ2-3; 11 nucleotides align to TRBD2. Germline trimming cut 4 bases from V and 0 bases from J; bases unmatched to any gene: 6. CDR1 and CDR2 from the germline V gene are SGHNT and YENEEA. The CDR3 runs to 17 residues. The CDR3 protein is CASSWEGLADSTDTQYF. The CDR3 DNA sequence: TGTGCCAGCAGCTGGGAGGGACTAGCGGATAGCACAGATACGCAGTATTTT.

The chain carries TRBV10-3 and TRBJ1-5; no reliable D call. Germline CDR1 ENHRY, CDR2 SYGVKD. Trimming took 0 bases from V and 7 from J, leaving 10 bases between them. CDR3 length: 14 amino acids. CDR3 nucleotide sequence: TGTGCCATCAGTGAGTCGGGTGGAGACCAGCCCCAGCATTTT. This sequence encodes CAISESGGDQPQHF.